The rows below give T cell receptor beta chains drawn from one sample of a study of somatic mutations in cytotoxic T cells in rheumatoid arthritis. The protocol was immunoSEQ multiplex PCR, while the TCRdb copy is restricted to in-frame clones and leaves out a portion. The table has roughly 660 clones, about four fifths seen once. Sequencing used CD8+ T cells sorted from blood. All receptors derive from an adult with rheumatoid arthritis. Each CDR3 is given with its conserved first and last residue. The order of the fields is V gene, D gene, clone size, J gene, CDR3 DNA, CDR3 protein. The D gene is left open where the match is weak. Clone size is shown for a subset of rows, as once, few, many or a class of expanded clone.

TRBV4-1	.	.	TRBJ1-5	TGCGCCAGCAGCCAGGGGGACCGGGGGGGGCAGCCCCAGCATTTT	CASSQGDRGGQPQHF
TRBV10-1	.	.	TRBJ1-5	TGCGCCAGCAGCAACTTGGCGACAGGCGTGTATACGAGCAATCAGCCCCAGCATTTT	CASSNLATGVYTSNQPQHF
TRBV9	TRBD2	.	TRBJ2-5	TGTGCCAGCAGCGTAGCGGGGGGGGTGGAAGAGACCCAGTACTTC	CASSVAGGVEETQYF
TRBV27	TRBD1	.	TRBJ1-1	TGTGCCAGCAGTCCGTGGACAGGGAACACTGAAGCTTTCTTT	CASSPWTGNTEAFF
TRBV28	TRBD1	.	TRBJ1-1	TGTGCCAGCAACGGACAGGGGAACACTGAAGCTTTCTTT	CASNGQGNTEAFF
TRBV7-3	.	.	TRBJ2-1	TGTGCCAGCAGCTTATTGCCGGATGAGCAGTTCTTC	CASSLLPDEQFF
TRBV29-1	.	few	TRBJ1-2	TGCAGCGTTGATCTCACCTACTATGGCTACACCTTC	CSVDLTYYGYTF
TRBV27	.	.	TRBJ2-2	TGTGCCAGCAGTTTTACTGGGGCGGGTACCGGGGAGCTGTTTTTT	CASSFTGAGTGELFF
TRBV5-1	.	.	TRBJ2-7	TGCGCCAGCAGCTTGGAGGGTCGGTCCGAGCAGTACTTC	CASSLEGRSEQYF
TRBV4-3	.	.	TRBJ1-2	TGCGCCAGCAGACTTGGCCACACCTTC	CASRLGHTF
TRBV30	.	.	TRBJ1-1	TGTGCCTGGAGTGTACTGGGCAGACCAAAGAACACTGAAGCTTTCTTT	CAWSVLGRPKNTEAFF
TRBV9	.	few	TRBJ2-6	TGTGCCAGCAGCGCATCGACAACAGGGCGCTCTGGGGCCAACGTCCTGACTTTC	CASSASTTGRSGANVLTF
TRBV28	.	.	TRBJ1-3	TGTGCCAGCAGGCGTCAGACTGGAAACACCATATATTTT	CASRRQTGNTIYF
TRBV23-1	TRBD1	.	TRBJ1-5	TGCGCCAGCAGTCAATCGAGGAGGGGGCGATTCGCCTATCAGCCCCAGCATTTT	CASSQSRRGRFAYQPQHF
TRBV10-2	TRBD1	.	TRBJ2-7	TGCGCCAGCAGTGACTCATTAGACAGGGTCTACGAGCAGTACTTC	CASSDSLDRVYEQYF
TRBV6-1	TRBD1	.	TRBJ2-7	TGTGCCAGCACGGGGACAGGGCTCCACGAGCAGTACTTC	CASTGTGLHEQYF
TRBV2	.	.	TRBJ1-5	TGTGCCAGCGGAGGGTTTAATCAGCCCCAGCATTTT	CASGGFNQPQHF
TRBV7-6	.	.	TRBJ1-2	TGTGCCAGCAGCTTAGCTACTGGGGATCATGGCTACACCTTC	CASSLATGDHGYTF
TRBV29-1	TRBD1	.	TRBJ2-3	TGCCCCGGTGGGGCCGGGACAGGGGGGCTTAAAACAGATACGCAGTATTTT	CPGGAGTGGLKTDTQYF
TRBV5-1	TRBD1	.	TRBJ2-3	TGCGCCAGCAGCTTTGGACAGGGGGCGAACACAGATACGCAGTATTTT	CASSFGQGANTDTQYF
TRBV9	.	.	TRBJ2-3	TGTGCCAGCAGCGCCTTCGAGTTTGCAGATACGCAGTATTTT	CASSAFEFADTQYF
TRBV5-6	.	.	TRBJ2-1	TGTGCCAGCAGCCCCCGCGGGGCCCCGTCCCATGAGCAGTTCTTC	CASSPRGAPSHEQFF
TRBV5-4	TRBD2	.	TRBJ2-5	TGTGCCAGCAGCTTGTTTGGAGCGGGGGGCGGCGAGACCCAGTACTTC	CASSLFGAGGGETQYF
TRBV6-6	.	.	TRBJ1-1	TGTGCCAGCAGTCGTCCTAACACTGAAGCTTTCTTT	CASSRPNTEAFF
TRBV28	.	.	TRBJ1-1	TGTGCCACGGGGTTCATGAACACTGAAGCTTTCTTT	CATGFMNTEAFF
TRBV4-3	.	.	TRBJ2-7	TGCGCCAGCAGCCAAGAAAAGGGAGGGGGCTACGAGCAGTACTTC	CASSQEKGGGYEQYF
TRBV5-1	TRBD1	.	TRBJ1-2	TGCGCCAGCAGCTTCAGTCGACCGTACAGGGGACAGGATGGCTACACCTTC	CASSFSRPYRGQDGYTF
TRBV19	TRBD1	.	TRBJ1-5	TGTGCCAGTATTGGGGGACAGGTCATCAATCAGCCCCAGCATTTT	CASIGGQVINQPQHF
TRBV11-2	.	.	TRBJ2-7	TGTGCCAGCAGCTTAGTGCTGGGGTACGAGCAGTACTTC	CASSLVLGYEQYF
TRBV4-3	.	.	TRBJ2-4	TGCGCCAGCAGCCAAGATTCGGGGCCCCTAGCCAAAAACATTCAGTACTTC	CASSQDSGPLAKNIQYF
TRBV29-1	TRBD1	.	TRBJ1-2	TGCAGCGTTGCGGGGACAGACTGGAGAAACTATGGCTACACCTTC	CSVAGTDWRNYGYTF
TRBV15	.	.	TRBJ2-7	TGTGCCACCAGCAGAGTACGGGCAGGGGCCTCCTACGAGCAGTACTTC	CATSRVRAGASYEQYF
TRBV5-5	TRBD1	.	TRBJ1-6	TGTGCCAGCAGCTTGCGGGGGGGGACAGGGAACTCACCCCTCCACTTT	CASSLRGGTGNSPLHF
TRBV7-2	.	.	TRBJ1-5	TGTGCCAGCAGCTTAGAGGGTGCGGGCGGGGAAAATCAGCCCCAGCATTTT	CASSLEGAGGENQPQHF
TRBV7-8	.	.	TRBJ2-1	TGTGCCAGCAGCTTTCTGGGCGGGGATCTGCGCAATGAGCAGTTCTTC	CASSFLGGDLRNEQFF
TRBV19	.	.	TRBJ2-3	TGTGCCACGCGGACGGTGATCACAGATACGCAGTATTTT	CATRTVITDTQYF
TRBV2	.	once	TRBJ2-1	TGTGCCAGCAGTGATACCGCCCGGGGTTTCGGGTACAATGAGCAGTTCTTC	CASSDTARGFGYNEQFF
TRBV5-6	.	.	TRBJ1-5	TGTGCCAGCAGCCCTGGGCGCAGGGGTAGCAATCAGCCCCAGCATTTT	CASSPGRRGSNQPQHF
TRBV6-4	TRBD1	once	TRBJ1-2	TGTGCCAGCAGTGACGGGACAGGGGGGGATGGCTACACCTTC	CASSDGTGGDGYTF
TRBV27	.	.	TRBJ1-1	TGTGCCAGCAGCTCCACAGGGACACTATTGAACACTGAAGCTTTCTTT	CASSSTGTLLNTEAFF
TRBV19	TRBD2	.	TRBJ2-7	TGTGCCAGTAGTATTGGGAGGGGATATGCCTACGAGCAGTACTTC	CASSIGRGYAYEQYF
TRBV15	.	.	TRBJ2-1	TGTGCCACCAGCAGAAACCGGGACGGTAATGAGCAGTTCTTC	CATSRNRDGNEQFF
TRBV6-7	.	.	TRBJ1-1	TGTGCCAGCAGTTACTCCTCTGTATGGGAACAGACTGAAGCTTTCTTT	CASSYSSVWEQTEAFF
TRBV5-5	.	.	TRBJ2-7	TGTGCCAGCAGCTTCGCGACAAGGCCAGAGCAGTACTTC	CASSFATRPEQYF
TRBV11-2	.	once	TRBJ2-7	TGTGCCAGCAGCTTCGGGGCGAAGGCCTACGAGCAGTACTTC	CASSFGAKAYEQYF
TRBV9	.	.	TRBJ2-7	TGTGCCAGCAGCGCCCAGCAGGGCTCCTACGAGCAGTACTTC	CASSAQQGSYEQYF
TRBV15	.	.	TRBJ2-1	TGTGCCACCAGCAGAGATCGTCTTGGCAATGAGCAGTTCTTC	CATSRDRLGNEQFF
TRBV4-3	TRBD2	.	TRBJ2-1	TGCGCCAGCAGCCAAGAGGAAGCGGGGGCCGCCTACAATGAGCAGTTCTTC	CASSQEEAGAAYNEQFF
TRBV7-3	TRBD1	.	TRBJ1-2	TGTGCCAGCAGCCGAGGGGGACAGGGGAGACGAGGCTACACCTTC	CASSRGGQGRRGYTF